There are many counts of the clone carrying this TCR beta chain. Its specificity is unknown. This sample stems from a study of prognosis after radiotherapy for stage I lung cancer. About the research overall: The patients included fourteen who had newly diagnosed primary stage I lung tumors, along with roughly 5 others who had oligometastatic NSCLC after their primary tumor had been surgically resected. There were 7 or 8 patients whose tumors were squamous cell carcinoma and roughly twelve whose tumors were adenocarcinoma. Each patient with non-small cell lung cancer was deemed medically inoperable.

Genomic DNA served as the source from which two-round multiplex PCR generated TCR beta CDR3 amplicons. With primers specific to each TRBV and TRBJ gene, the first-round PCR was performed. In TCRdb, the multiplex PCR reads were re-called with MiXCR into one record per CDR3 protein. The table records tens of thousands of distinct CDR3 sequences, less than 35% of them present only once. V shed 5 bases and J shed 6 bases, with 17 bases lying between them. The CDR3 extends over 15 amino acids. The V gene's germline CDR1 is LNHDA and CDR2 SQIVND (reference sequence). Study-level points and caveats: Stereotactic body radiation therapy was followed by a fall in unique TCR clone counts, with a median of roughly 10,000 versus 7,000.

The sequence derives from a donor over 45 with non-small cell lung cancer. This specimen was PBMCs, taken before or after stereotactic body radiation therapy (not recorded which). The chain joins TRBV19 to TRBJ2-1, with a possible D match to TRBD2 (6 bases). CDR3 sequence reads: CASSGEVGYSNEQFF. The CDR3 nucleotides read TGTGCCAGTAGTGGGGAGGTGGGTTATAGCAATGAGCAGTTCTTC.